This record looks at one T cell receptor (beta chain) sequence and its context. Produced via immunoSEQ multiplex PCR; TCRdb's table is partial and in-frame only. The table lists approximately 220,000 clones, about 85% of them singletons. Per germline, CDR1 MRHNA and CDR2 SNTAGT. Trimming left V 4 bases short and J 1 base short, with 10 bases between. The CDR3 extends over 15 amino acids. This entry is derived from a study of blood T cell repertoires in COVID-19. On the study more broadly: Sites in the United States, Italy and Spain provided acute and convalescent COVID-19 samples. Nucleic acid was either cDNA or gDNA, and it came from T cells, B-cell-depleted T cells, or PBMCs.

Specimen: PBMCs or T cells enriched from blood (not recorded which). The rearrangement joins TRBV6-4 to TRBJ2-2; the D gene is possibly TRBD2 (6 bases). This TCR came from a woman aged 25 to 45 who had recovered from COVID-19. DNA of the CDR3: TGTGCCAGCAGTGCCTGGGGGGAGAACACCGGGGAGCTGTTTTTT. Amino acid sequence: CASSAWGENTGELFF.